Listed below are T cell receptor beta chains from one sample, sequenced in a study of CD8+CD57+ T cells in acquired aplastic anemia. TCRdb fed the reads into MiXCR, producing one record per CDR3 protein. The data hold 400,000 to 450,000 distinct CDR3 sequences, with 65% to 75% observed a single time. The specimen sequenced was sorted CD4+, CD8+, or CD8+CD57+ T cells (not recorded which) from PBMCs. Receptors were obtained from a human donor in good health, serving as a control. The CDR3 runs from the conserved cysteine through the conserved F or W. Each record gives: D gene, V gene, clone size, J gene, CDR3 DNA, CDR3 protein. A D gene is named only where the DNA matches it firmly. Clone size appears in some rows only: once, few, many, or a class for an expanded clone.

>TRBD1|TRBV7-2|many|TRBJ1-5
TGTGCCAGCAGCTCCGACAGGGGAGAGCCCCAGCATTTT
CASSSDRGEPQHF
>TRBD2|TRBV7-2|-|TRBJ2-7
TGTGCCAGCAGCGAGGTGGGCCTAGCGGGCCCGGGCGAGCAGTACTTC
CASSEVGLAGPGEQYF
>-|TRBV11-1|-|TRBJ2-2
TGTGCCAGCAGCTTAGGTAGCGGTGGCTCCGGGGAGCTGTTTTTT
CASSLGSGGSGELFF
>-|TRBV7-3|-|TRBJ2-2
TGTGCCAGCAGCTCGGGCAGCAGCTACGCTCAATCTTTC
CASSSGSSYAQSF
>-|TRBV6-1|-|TRBJ2-1
TGTGCCAGCAGTACGACAGTCTACAATGAGCAGTTCTTC
CASSTTVYNEQFF
>TRBD1|TRBV25-1|-|TRBJ1-1
TGTGCCAGCAGTGAGATCTTACAGGGGGTCCCCATGAACACTGAAGCTTTCTTT
CASSEILQGVPMNTEAFF
>-|TRBV25-1|-|TRBJ1-1
TGTGCCTCTTACCCACCCGGCGAGGGACGCACTGAAGCTTTCTTT
CASYPPGEGRTEAFF
>-|TRBV19|-|TRBJ1-5
TGTGCCAGTAGTATTGGGATGACGCCCCAGCATTTT
CASSIGMTPQHF
>-|TRBV6-5|many|TRBJ1-2
TGTGCCAGCAGTTACAGTCGGGGGATAACTACCTATGGCTACACCTTC
CASSYSRGITTYGYTF
>-|TRBV2|-|TRBJ1-6
TGTGCCAGCAGTACAAAGGTGCGAGGAAACACCGGGGACCACTTT
CASSTKVRGNTGDHF
>-|TRBV12-3/TRBV12-4|-|TRBJ2-7
TGTGCCAGCAGGTCAGCTCTGGAGGGGTGGTATGAGCAGTACTTC
CASRSALEGWYEQYF
>-|TRBV7-8|-|TRBJ1-5
TGTGCCAGTAGCTTAGATGGAATCCTACCAGCGACGCCCCAGCATTTT
CASSLDGILPATPQHF
>-|TRBV9|once|TRBJ2-7
TGTGCCAGCACCGTGACAGCACACTCCTACGTGGGGTACTTC
CASTVTAHSYVGYF
>-|TRBV20-1|many|TRBJ1-4
TGCAGTGCCCTTGACGGGGGGTTACGGGAAAAACTGTTTTTT
CSALDGGLREKLFF
>-|TRBV6-6|-|TRBJ2-7
TGTGCCAGCAGTTACGGGGGCCGAAACTCCTACGAGCAGTACTTC
CASSYGGRNSYEQYF
>-|TRBV20-1|-|TRBJ1-4
TGCAGCGCTCCCGACACTAGCGATGAAAAACTGTTTTTT
CSAPDTSDEKLFF
>-|TRBV20-1|-|TRBJ1-1
TGCAGTGCATGGTGGAGCACTGAAGCTTTCTTT
CSAWWSTEAFF
>-|TRBV3-1|many|TRBJ1-2
TGTGCCAGCAGCCGCGGCAGGGGCTACACCTTC
CASSRGRGYTF
>-|TRBV7-2|few|TRBJ2-7
TGTGCCAGCAGCCCTGGGGCCTCCTACGAGCAGTACTTC
CASSPGASYEQYF
>TRBD1|TRBV7-2|-|TRBJ2-4
TGTGCCAGCAGCTCGAGGGGACAGGGGGATAAAAACATTCAGTACTTC
CASSSRGQGDKNIQYF
>TRBD2|TRBV20-1|-|TRBJ2-7
TGCAGTGCTAGTACGGGGGGCGAGCAGTACTTC
CSASTGGEQYF
>TRBD2|TRBV7-2|few|TRBJ2-3
TGTGCCAGCAGCTCCGAGGGAGGGGATCAGCCCCAGCAGCAGTATTTT
CASSSEGGDQPQQQYF
>-|TRBV29-1|many|TRBJ2-4
TGCAGCGTTGCGTCATTAGCCAAAAACATTCAGTACTTC
CSVASLAKNIQYF
>-|TRBV7-9|many|TRBJ2-5
TGTGCCAGCAGCGTTACGGCGGGTCAGGGAGAAGAGACCCAGTACTTC
CASSVTAGQGEETQYF
>-|TRBV19|few|TRBJ1-1
TGTGCCAGTAGCGCAGACGGGGGCCCGAACACTGAAGCTTTCTTT
CASSADGGPNTEAFF
>-|TRBV5-4|-|TRBJ1-3
TGTGCCAGCAGCCCGATGGGTAGTGGGAGCTCTGGAAACGCCATATATTTT
CASSPMGSGSSGNAIYF
>-|TRBV30|many|TRBJ2-3
TGTGCCTGGAGTGTAATTAGCACAGATACGCAGTATTTT
CAWSVISTDTQYF
>TRBD1|TRBV19|-|TRBJ2-7
TGTGCCAGTAGTAGTACGGGACAGGGAGACGAGCAGTACTTC
CASSSTGQGDEQYF
>TRBD2|TRBV6-5|-|TRBJ2-4
TGTGCCAGCAGTTACGGGGCAGGTAGCGGGGGTGACATTCAGTACTTC
CASSYGAGSGGDIQYF
>-|TRBV2|few|TRBJ1-5
TGTGCCAGCAGTCGCTTTTTTGATCAGCCCCAGCATTTT
CASSRFFDQPQHF
>TRBD1|TRBV19|-|TRBJ2-1
TGTGCCAGTAGTAGGACAGGGGACAATGAGCAGTTCTTC
CASSRTGDNEQFF
>TRBD1|TRBV10-2|many|TRBJ1-5
TGCGCCAGCAGTGCCGGGACAGGGAGCAATCAGCCCCAGCATTTT
CASSAGTGSNQPQHF
>-|TRBV9|once|TRBJ1-4
TGTGCCAGCAGCGTAGGACACCAAAATGAAAAACTGTTTTTT
CASSVGHQNEKLFF
>TRBD2|TRBV2|once|TRBJ2-7
TGTGCCAGCAGAGGGGGGGCGGGGGGCTCCTACGAGCAGTACTTC
CASRGGAGGSYEQYF
>-|TRBV2|-|TRBJ2-3
TGTGCCAGCAGTGATTGGCGGGGAGACACAGATACGCAGTATTTT
CASSDWRGDTDTQYF
>TRBD1|TRBV20-1|-|TRBJ2-7
TGCAGTGCCCTGGACAGGGGAATGGACGAGCAGTACTTC
CSALDRGMDEQYF
>-|TRBV20-1|many|TRBJ1-2
TGCAGTGCTAGTTTAGCAGGGCGGAACTATGGCTACACCTTC
CSASLAGRNYGYTF
>-|TRBV2|-|TRBJ1-6
TGTGCCAGCAGTGACGGAACCGGATCACCCCTCCACTTT
CASSDGTGSPLHF
>-|TRBV5-1|-|TRBJ1-2
TGCGCCAGCAGCTACGACAGATATGCTTACACCTTC
CASSYDRYAYTF
>-|TRBV7-9|many|TRBJ1-3
TGTGCCAGCAGCGACCGCAGTCAGGGGACTGGAAACACCATATATTTT
CASSDRSQGTGNTIYF
>-|TRBV20-1|many|TRBJ1-2
TGCAGTGCTAGAACTACAAGACCGGGACGATATGGCTACACCTTC
CSARTTRPGRYGYTF
>-|TRBV25-1|-|TRBJ1-2
TGTGCCAGCAGCGAGGAGTTTGGACACTGCTATGGCTACACCTTC
CASSEEFGHCYGYTF
>TRBD2|TRBV11-1|-|TRBJ2-1
TGTGCCAGCAGCTTAGTTGCTCCTAGCGGAGGAGGATCCTACAATGAGCAGTTCTTC
CASSLVAPSGGGSYNEQFF
>-|TRBV3-2|-|TRBJ2-1
TGTGCCAGCAGCCAGAGCGGGGGCTGTGTCGTTGAGCAGCTCTTC
CASSQSGGCVVEQLF
>-|TRBV7-2|-|TRBJ2-2
TGCGCCAGCCGCCCTGCGCTGTTTTTT
CASRPALFF
>-|TRBV7-2|-|TRBJ2-2
TGTGCCAGCAGCTTAACGGTCACCGGGGAGCTGTTCTTT
CASSLTVTGELFF
>-|TRBV7-8|-|TRBJ2-1
TGTGCCACCAGCAGAGATGGGGCCAATGAGCAGTTGTTC
CATSRDGANEQLF
>-|TRBV7-8|-|TRBJ2-7
TGTGCCAGCACAGGGAACCACGAGCAGTACTTC
CASTGNHEQYF
>-|TRBV7-3|-|TRBJ1-1
TGTGCCAGCAGCTCGGGGGCGGCCCTAAACACTGAAGCTTTCTTT
CASSSGAALNTEAFF
>-|TRBV6-5|-|TRBJ1-4
TGTGCCAGCAGCGAGTCGATGGCCCTAGACAAGGCCTTT
CASSESMALDKAF
>-|TRBV7-8|-|TRBJ1-3
TGTGCCAGCAGCCTGACGGACAGCCAGTCGGTGACCATATATTTT
CASSLTDSQSVTIYF
>-|TRBV13|-|TRBJ2-1
TGTGCCAGCAGCTTAGCTAGTCGTTACAATGAGCAGTTCTTC
CASSLASRYNEQFF
>TRBD1|TRBV7-2|once|TRBJ1-5
TGTGCCAGCAGCTCAGGGGCCAACAGGGGGAATCAGCCCCAGCATTTT
CASSSGANRGNQPQHF
>TRBD2|TRBV6-6|-|TRBJ2-7
TGTGCCATCAGAGTAGATGGGGGGGGTCCGACCTACGAGCAGTACTTC
CAIRVDGGGPTYEQYF
>-|TRBV10-3|-|TRBJ2-1
TGTGCCATCAGTGGGAAGGGTGAGCAGTTCTTC
CAISGKGEQFF
>TRBD2|TRBV5-8|few|TRBJ2-1
TGTGCCAGCAGGTCGCCGGGACTAGCGGTTTACAATGAGCAGTTCTTC
CASRSPGLAVYNEQFF
>-|TRBV7-8|once|TRBJ2-2
TGTGCCAGCAGCCTCCCGAGTGGTATCACCGGGGAGCTGTTTTTT
CASSLPSGITGELFF
>-|TRBV20-1|-|TRBJ1-1
TGCAGTGAACTACTGTTGAACACTGAAGCTTTCTTT
CSELLLNTEAFF